These 15 T cell receptor beta chains were all obtained from the same sample, sequenced in a study of preoperative IRX-2 immunotherapy in early breast cancer. The table came from immunoSEQ multiplex PCR; TCRdb's copy has only in-frame clones and leaves some out. The sample has tens of thousands of clones; around 74% are singletons. As for treatment: preoperative locoregional IRX-2 cytokine immunotherapy. The source material was lymph node tissue, sampled after IRX-2 immunotherapy. The receptors derive from a human donor with breast cancer.

This clone came up a few times. The chain links TRBV28 to TRBJ1-2; D unresolved. Trimming removed 2 bases from V and 3 bases from J, with 10 bases in between. From germline, CDR1 is MDHEN and CDR2 SYDVKM. The CDR3 length is 14 residues. CDR3 DNA sequence: TGTGCCAGCAGTTTAAGGAGGCGGTACTATGGCTACACCTTC. It encodes CASSLRRRYYGYTF.

The chain recombines TRBV19 with TRBJ1-1; 8 bases are a match to TRBD1. The CDR3 spans 13 residues. V lost 11 bases, J lost 0 bases, and 5 bases stayed unmatched. In germline, CDR1 is LNHDA, CDR2 SQIVND (reference sequence). CDR3 in DNA: TGTGCCGCTGGGACAGGAATGAACACTGAAGCTTTCTTT. Encoded protein: CAAGTGMNTEAFF.

CDR3 sequence (DNA): TGTGCCAGCAGTATAACAGGGGGCGCGGGTAATCAGCCCCAGCATTTT. Its protein is CASSITGGAGNQPQHF. V gene TRBV6-8 combines with J gene TRBJ1-5, with 9 bases matching TRBD1. V shed 5 bases and J 4 bases; nucleotides not matched to a gene: 9. CDR1 and CDR2 (germline): MNHGY, SAAAGT. CDR3 size: 16 residues.

The J gene is TRBJ1-5, the V gene TRBV19; D is unclear. Per germline, CDR1 LNHDA and CDR2 SQIVND (reference sequence). The CDR3 is made up of 15 amino acids. V dropped 7 bases and J dropped 2 bases, with 15 bases sitting between them. The CDR3 nucleotides are TGTGCCAGTACCGATATCAAATGGGGCAATCAGCCCCAGCATTTT. Protein product: CASTDIKWGNQPQHF. Drawing the rest from reference TRBV19 and TRBJ1-5, the complete variable domain is DGGITQSPKYLFRKEGQNVTLSCEQNLNHDAMYWYRQDPGQGLRLIYYSQIVNDFQKGDIAEGYSVSREKKESFPLTVTSAQKNPTAFYLCASTDIKWGNQPQHFGDGTRLSIL.

In its sample, this clone was seen a few times. The genes are TRBV18 and TRBJ2-2; TRBD2 is a possible D gene (6 bases). The germline CDR1 and CDR2 sequences are KGHSH and LQKENI. Trimming took 4 bases from V and 5 from J, leaving 11 bases between them. This CDR3 has 14 amino acids. For the CDR3, the DNA is TGTGCCAGCTCACGCGGGGACGGTACCGGGGAGCTGTTTTTT. This gives the protein CASSRGDGTGELFF.

The V and J genes are TRBV5-1 and TRBJ2-3; 8 nucleotides match TRBD2. Unmatched junction bases numbered 4, after V lost 3 bases and J lost 4 bases. CDR1 and CDR2 (germline): SGHRS, YFSETQ. This CDR3 has 14 amino acids. The CDR3 nucleotides are TGCGCCAGCAGCTCCAAGCGGGAGTCAGATACGCAGTATTTT. It codes for CASSSKRESDTQYF.

This clone was seen more than once but under ten times. For the CDR3, the DNA is TGTGCCAGCAGCTCGGGAAGCACCTCCTACGAGCAGTACTTC. Translation gives CASSSGSTSYEQYF. The genes are TRBV11-3 and TRBJ2-7, with D tentatively TRBD2 (5 bases). Germline V CDR1 and CDR2: SGHNT, YENEEA. This CDR3 region has 14 residues. Trimming cost V 4 bases and J 0 bases, with 10 bases left between them.

The CDR3, as DNA: TGTGCCAGCAGCCAGGTTGGGACGACGCGTGAAGCTTTCTTT. Its translation: CASSQVGTTREAFF. This chain uses TRBV11-3 with TRBJ1-1; tentatively, D is TRBD1 (5 bases). The CDR3 has 14 residues. Trimming cost V 5 bases and J 7 bases, with 17 bases left between them. Per the germline V gene, CDR1 is SGHNT and CDR2 is YENEEA.

The chain is built from TRBV6-8 and TRBJ2-7; TRBD2 matches at 10 bases. The germline gives CDR1 MNHGY, CDR2 SAAAGT. J lost 2 bases, V lost 10 bases, and 5 bases had no gene match. The CDR3 sequence is 13 residues long. CDR3 nucleotides: TGTGCCATCAGCCTAGCGGGAGCCTACGAGCAGTACTTC. It translates to CAISLAGAYEQYF.

The V gene is TRBV6-8, the J gene TRBJ2-2, with 10 bases fitting TRBD2. V gave up 6 bases and J gave up 1 base; unmatched junction bases: 2. Per germline, CDR1 MNHGY and CDR2 SAAAGT. The CDR3 is made up of 15 amino acids. Written as DNA, the CDR3 is TGTGCCAGCAGCCGGACTAGCGGGAACACCGGGGAGCTGTTTTTT. It encodes CASSRTSGNTGELFF.

The chain employs TRBV5-1 and TRBJ1-1; TRBD1 might be the D (6 bases). Germline CDR1 is SGHRS and CDR2 is YFSETQ. The length of the CDR3 is 18 residues. V was cut by 2 bases and J by 0 bases, with 20 bases left in between. CDR3 sequence: CASSLAAGQLYMNTEAFF. The CDR3 nucleotides read TGCGCCAGCAGCTTAGCGGCRGGACAGCTTTATATGAACACTGAAGCTTTCTTT.

This clone came up a few times. The J gene is TRBJ2-2, the V gene TRBV6-8, with 7 nucleotides matching TRBD2. Unmatched junction bases numbered 5, after V lost 6 bases and J lost 4 bases. From germline, CDR1 is MNHGY and CDR2 SAAAGT. The CDR3 extends over 14 amino acids. The CDR3 sequence is CASSCPGGTGELFF. The CDR3 nucleotides read TGTGCCAGCAGCTGTCCGGGGGGCACCGGGGAGCTGTTTTTT.

J is TRBJ2-3 and V is TRBV29-1; D gene ambiguous. V lost 3 bases to trimming and J lost 2 bases, with 6 bases between them. Germline CDR1 and CDR2: SQVTM and ANQGSEA. This CDR3 spans 12 amino acids. The CDR3 bases are TGCAGCGTTGATTTTTCCACAGATACGCAGTATTTT. Amino acids: CSVDFSTDTQYF.

The J gene is TRBJ2-5, the V gene TRBV7-5; the D call of TRBD2 is as the table states it, not checked on the DNA. TRBV7-5 is described as a pseudogene. CDR3 length: 15 residues. CDR3 DNA sequence: TGTGCCAGCACTCCGCCCCGGGAGCCCTCAGAGACCCAGTACTTC. Its protein is CASTPPREPSETQYF.

This rearrangement joins TRBV11-3 to TRBJ1-2; D is unresolved. The CDR3 contains 15 residues. Germline-derived CDR1 and CDR2 are SGHNT and YENEEA. Between the trimmed V and J ends, which lost 1 base and 2 bases, there was a span of 11 bases. In DNA, the CDR3 is TGTGCCAGCAGCTTAGTGGGGTCGGCGAACTATGGCTACACCTTC. It encodes CASSLVGSANYGYTF.